The 9 T cell receptor beta chains reported below all come from one sample, sequenced in a study of response to subunit inactivated influenza vaccine. One entry per CDR3 protein results from TCRdb running MiXCR on the RT-PCR reads. The table records under 200,000 distinct CDR3 sequences, over 8.5% of them present only once. The specimen was CD8+ T cells sorted from PBMCs, collected around 2 years after vaccination. These receptors were collected from a man in his fifties or sixties who received an inactivated influenza vaccine.

This clonotype was picked up many times. The V gene is TRBV20-1, the J gene TRBJ2-5, with 8 bases lining up with TRBD2. Unmatched junction bases numbered 4, after V lost 3 bases and J lost 1 base. CDR3 length: 14 amino acids. The germline CDR1 and CDR2 sequences are DFQATT and SNEGSKA (reference sequence). CDR3 nucleotides: TGCAGTGCTAGGGGGACTAGTCTCCAAGAGACCCAGTACTTC. Amino acids: CSARGTSLQETQYF.

This clonotype came up a few times. The CDR3 DNA reads TGTGCCAGCAGCCTCGACACGAACACCGGGGAGCTGTTTTTT. This translates into CASSLDTNTGELFF. V and J are TRBV7-2 and TRBJ2-2; no definite D call. Germline V gene lookup returns CDR1 SGHTA and CDR2 FQGNSA. The V gene lost 5 bases and the J gene lost 0 bases, with 7 bases spanning the gap. The CDR3 totals 14 residues.

This clonotype has just a few counts. The CDR3 region has the DNA TGTGCCACCAGCAGAGAGGGAGGAACCGGGGAGCTGTTTTTT. This translates into CATSREGGTGELFF. J is TRBJ2-2 and V is TRBV15, with D tentatively TRBD2 (6 bases). Trimming cost V 0 bases and J 5 bases, with 7 bases left between them. The CDR3 sequence is 14 residues long. Per the germline V gene, CDR1 is LNHNV and CDR2 is YYDKDF (reference sequence).

In this sample, this clonotype turned up a few times. This rearrangement joins TRBV7-2 to TRBJ2-7; 8 bases align to TRBD2. Germline V gene lookup returns CDR1 SGHTA and CDR2 FQGNSA. The CDR3 has 14 amino acids. V dropped 0 bases and J dropped 5; count of bases not matched to a gene: 3. The chain's CDR3 is CASSLASGMDEQYF. In DNA, the CDR3 is TGTGCCAGCAGCTTAGCTAGCGGGATGGACGAGCAGTACTTC.

Ten or more counts support this clonotype. V usage is TRBV7-2 and J usage is TRBJ2-7, with 10 bases that match TRBD1. Germline CDR1 SGHTA, CDR2 FQGNSA. This CDR3 has 15 residues. V lost 4 bases to trimming and J lost 9 bases; unmatched junction nucleotides: 12. CDR3 coding DNA: TGTGCCAGCAGCTCCAACGACGACAGGGGGCGCGCGCAGTACTTC. It yields the protein CASSSNDDRGRAQYF. Full variable domain (remainder filled in from reference TRBV7-2 and TRBJ2-7): GAGVSQSPSNKVTEKGKDVELRCDPISGHTALYWYRQSLGQGLEFLIYFQGNSAPDKSGLPSDRFSAERTGGSVSTLTIQRTQQEDSAVYLCASSSNDDRGRAQYFGPGTRLTVT.

The table lists this clonotype with many counts. This chain connects TRBV7-9 to TRBJ2-2; possible D gene TRBD1, 6 bases. This CDR3 contains 15 residues. Trimming stripped 5 bases from V and 2 bases from J, with 12 bases between. The germline CDR1 and CDR2 sequences are SEHNR and FQNEAQ (reference sequence). CDR3 sequence reads: CASSRPQGNTGELFF. In nucleotides, the CDR3 is TGTGCCAGCAGCCGTCCACAGGGTAACACCGGGGAGCTGTTTTTT.

This sequence joins TRBV10-3 and TRBJ2-1, with 8 nucleotides matching TRBD1. Germline CDR1 ENHRY, CDR2 SYGVKD. V was pared by 0 bases and J by 6 bases, with 7 bases of the junction left unmatched. The CDR3 is made up of 16 amino acids. CDR3 region: CAISESQQGVSNEQFF. CDR3 sequence (DNA): TGTGCCATCAGTGAGTCTCAACAGGGGGTAAGCAATGAGCAGTTCTTC.

The chain is built from TRBV7-9 and TRBJ2-1; 11 nucleotides match TRBD2. The V gene's germline CDR1 is SEHNR and CDR2 FQNEAQ (reference sequence). The length of the CDR3 is 16 residues. The J segment lost 0 bases and the V segment lost 7 bases, leaving 5 bases of the junction unmatched. Here the CDR3 DNA reads TGTGCCAGCACTGCTAGCGGGAGGAGCTCCTACAATGAGCAGTTCTTC. Its translation is CASTASGRSSYNEQFF.

V usage is TRBV6-5 and J usage is TRBJ1-2, with D possibly matching TRBD1 (5 bases). The germline CDR1 and CDR2 sequences are MNHEY and SVGAGI. The CDR3 runs 15 residues. V lost 2 bases and J 7 bases, leaving 17 bases between the germline ends. The CDR3 loop is CASSYGSQGGPGYTF. Here the CDR3 DNA reads TGTGCCAGCAGTTACGGGTCGCAGGGAGGCCCTGGCTACACCTTC.